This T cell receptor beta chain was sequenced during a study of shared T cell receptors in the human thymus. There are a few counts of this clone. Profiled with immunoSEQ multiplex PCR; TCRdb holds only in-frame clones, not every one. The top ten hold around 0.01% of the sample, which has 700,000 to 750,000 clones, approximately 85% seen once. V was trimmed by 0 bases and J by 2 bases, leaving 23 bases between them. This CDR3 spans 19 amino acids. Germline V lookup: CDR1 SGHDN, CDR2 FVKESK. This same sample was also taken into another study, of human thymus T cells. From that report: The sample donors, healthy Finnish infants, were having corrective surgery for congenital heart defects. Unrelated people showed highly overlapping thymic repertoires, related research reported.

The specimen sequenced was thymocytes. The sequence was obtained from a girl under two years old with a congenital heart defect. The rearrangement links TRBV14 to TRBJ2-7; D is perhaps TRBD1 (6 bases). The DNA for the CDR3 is TGTGCCAGCAGCCAAGATCGTGCAACTGCCGGGACAATTGCCTACGAGCAGTACTTC. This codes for CASSQDRATAGTIAYEQYF. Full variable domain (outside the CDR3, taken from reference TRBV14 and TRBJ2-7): EAGVTQFPSHSVIEKGQTVTLRCDPISGHDNLYWYRRVMGKEIKFLLHFVKESKQDESGMPNNRFLAERTGGTYSTLKVQPAELEDSGVYFCASSQDRATAGTIAYEQYFGPGTRLTVT.